This T cell receptor beta chain came from a study of human T cells and chemical hapten exposure (dated by TCRdb to the early 2020s). A note on the overall study: For sensitization, 2% DPC in acetone was applied to an approximately 2 cm by approximately 2 cm area of upper inner arm skin. Throughout the roughly 25-week study period, patients were also given weekly therapeutic DPC doses on the scalp. Patch testing was performed on the upper back with Finn chambers containing 0.01% DPC, and the patch tests were scored after 6 days according to International Contact Dermatitis Research Group standards. Alopecia areata with under or over 50% scalp involvement, alopecia totalis and alopecia universalis were represented in the patient cohort, which was mostly female. Libraries were pooled for sequencing, and variation in per-sample TCR yields was attributed mainly to small differences in library volumes within the pool. This study followed changes in the peripheral blood TCR repertoire in vivo during primary and secondary sensitization of alopecia patients to the hapten diphenylcyclopropenone (DPC). Blood samples were taken from patients before sensitization (week 0) and at 2, 6 and about 24 weeks after DPC sensitization. Blood for TCR sequencing was provided by twenty-nine alopecia patients at one to four time points (pre-sensitization, 2, 6 and 24 weeks). What the authors observed across the whole study: Repeated subsampling changed both the strength of the expansion versus patch-test correlation and the threshold at which the correlation became significant. All patients had alopecia, a presumed autoimmune disease, so their immune response might differ from that of healthy individuals. The number of PT1 expanded TCRs positively correlated with patch test score, significant at thresholds 8, 16 and 32 but not 4. DPC sensitization did not change how many TCRs were above 1 in 1000 frequency, and no evidence was found of alterations in global repertoire structure. Expanded TCRs formed significantly more large CDR3 similarity clusters than pre-sensitization or healthy control sets, consistent with antigen-driven responses.

As encoded in the germline V gene (reference sequence), CDR1 is DFQATT while CDR2 is SNEGSKA. The CDR3 numbers 14 residues from cysteine through phenylalanine. CDR3 DNA only is kept here, 42 bases in frame from base 1. Relative to germline, V is 6 bases shorter and J is 2 bases shorter, with 17 bases between their ends. The library was built by means of RACE. The instrument was a NextSeq 500. Library preparation attached unique molecular identifiers to individual cDNA molecules for quantitative, reproducible TCR counting. Both TCR alpha and TCR beta chains were sequenced from each blood RNA sample. The paper's processing steps were these. A median of about 87,000 TCRs per sample was observed, with a range of about 23,224 to 750,000. The Decombinator software suite was used to annotate the V, J and CDR3 of the TCR reads. Every sample was subsampled to the same number of TCRs (28,000) for the PS versus PT1 abundance plots. TCRs were defined as expanded if absent before sensitization and observed at least eight times at the 2-week time point. TCRdb itself trimmed the public reads at Q25 with fastp, ran MiXCR and retained productive beta chains. Rows with a matching CDR3 protein are joined into one entry that keeps the most common DNA and genes. The V and J calls and clone size come from TCRdb's table, not from the authors' own analysis. The table for this sample lists some 89,000 distinct CDR3 sequences; 27% of them were counted only once. Over 9% of the sample rests with the top ten.

As concerns this clonotype: There is no known antigen for this receptor. No much larger clone exists at a distance of one base, and base qualities are not known.

Explained via the paper, the time point label denotes: patch test 3, about 24 weeks after DPC sensitization. Per the publication, the treatment or condition label means: therapeutic diphenylcyclopropenone sensitization with weekly scalp DPC. At every patch-test visit, the blood draw took place before the patch test was put on. Eligible patients were aged 18 to 70, diagnosed with alopecia, deemed suitable for DPC therapy, and excluded if pregnant. Unfractionated whole blood was collected in Tempus Blood RNA tubes, and total RNA was extracted from that blood. This sequence originates from a man in his forties or fifties with alopecia areata. Some clones in this sample may be carry-over from other donors' samples. The V gene is TRBV20-1 and the J gene is TRBJ2-7; the D gene is perhaps TRBD2, from 6 matching bases. This specimen was whole blood, taken in connection with sensitization to the hapten diphenylcyclopropenone (DPC). The DNA reads TGCAGTGCCTCCCGGGACTTACAAACCTACGAGCAGTACTTC. It is translated as CSASRDLQTYEQYF.